The T cell receptor beta chain described here comes from a study of blood T cell repertoires in COVID-19. Study overall: PBMCs, B-cell-depleted T cells, or T cells provided the cDNA or gDNA that made up the material.

Repertoires were generated with immunoSEQ multiplex PCR, while TCRdb's copy carries only in-frame clones and drops some. The sample lists approximately 200,000 clones, roughly 80% seen once, with about 3% in the top ten. With 6 bases clipped from V and 7 bases from J, the junction kept 8 bases outside the gene matches. This CDR3 spans 13 amino acids. V usage is TRBV12-3 or TRBV12-4 and J usage is TRBJ1-2; 7 bases line up with TRBD1. Sequencing input: peripheral blood. The receptor's source is a woman aged 25 to 39 who had recovered from COVID-19. DNA for the CDR3: TGTGCCAGCAGACCGACAGGGAGGACTGGCTACACCTTC. It specifies CASRPTGRTGYTF.